This note documents a single TCR beta chain sequence. The data stem from a study of shared clonotypes between healthy human individuals. Assay used: immunoSEQ multiplex PCR; TCRdb lists only in-frame clones, some missing. Counted here are some 2.1 million clones, 93% occurring once; the ten biggest clones make up roughly 1.7%. Naive CD8 cells, CD45RO-negative and positively selected for CCR7, excluded terminally differentiated effector memory CD45RA+ cells. V was shortened by 7 bases and J by 0 bases, with 12 bases between the two germline ends. Germline-derived CDR1 and CDR2 are MNHEY and SVGAGI. The CDR3 extends over 14 amino acids.

The sequenced material came from naive CD8+ T cells from PBMCs. The chain couples TRBV6-5 to TRBJ1-1; unclear D gene. The clonotype comes from a young man in good health. Some clones in this sample may be carry-over from other donors' samples. CDR3 sequence: CASKQQIMNTEAFF. As DNA, the CDR3 is TGTGCCAGCAAACAACAGATCATGAACACTGAAGCTTTCTTT.